These 11 T cell receptor beta chains share one sample of origin, sequenced in a study of blood T cells in healthy people across ages. Next came a second PCR, run for roughly 6 to 11 cycles, which used a sample-barcoded 5' primer along with a J-beta primer mix. TCRdb reprocessed the 5' RACE reads via MiXCR and lists one record per CDR3 protein. The repertoire holds 1.5 million to 2 million distinct CDR3 sequences, 49% seen once, with more than 2% in the top ten. Sequencing was done on a sample of blood. All receptors come from a woman aged 40 to 50 in good health.

This clonotype was found many times. In nucleotides, the CDR3 is TGTGCCAGCAGCTACAGGGGAAGAGAGACCCAGTACTTC. Translation gives CASSYRGRETQYF. The gene calls are TRBV13 and TRBJ2-5, with TRBD1 matching 7 bases. J lost 4 bases, V lost 4 bases, and 3 bases had no gene match. Germline V lookup: CDR1 PRHDT, CDR2 FYEKMQ (reference sequence). This CDR3 contains 13 residues.

The rearrangement uses TRBV6-1 and TRBJ2-4; D gene uncertain. The CDR3 runs to 14 residues. Germline V lookup: CDR1 MNHNS, CDR2 SASEGT. Deletions cut 1 base from V and 8 bases from J, with 12 bases between. The CDR3: CASSEVGPQDIQYF. CDR3 nucleotide sequence: TGTGCCAGCAGTGAAGTAGGGCCCCAAGACATTCAGTACTTC.

This clonotype was counted a few times. The J gene is TRBJ2-1, the V gene TRBV24-1; tentatively, D is TRBD2 (5 bases). Trimming took 3 bases from V and 4 from J, leaving 12 bases between them. This CDR3 is built from 15 residues. Germline values: CDR1 KGHDR, CDR2 SFDVKD. The CDR3 nucleotides are TGTGCCACCAGTGATGCCGTGGGGAGTTACAATGAGCAGTTCTTC. This encodes CATSDAVGSYNEQFF.

V and J are TRBV29-1 and TRBJ2-3, with unresolved D. Trimming left V 4 bases short and J 6 bases short, with 14 bases between. Germline lookup yields CDR1 SQVTM and CDR2 ANQGSEA. CDR3 length: 13 residues. CDR3 residues: CSVATLYGDTQYF. In DNA, the CDR3 is TGCAGCGTTGCCACCCTTTATGGGGATACGCAGTATTTT.

This clonotype was found a few times. The chain combines TRBV7-2 with TRBJ2-3; D is ambiguous. The ends were cut back, 1 base at V and 10 bases at J, with 12 bases in the middle. The CDR3 contains 13 residues. Germline CDR1 is SGHTA and CDR2 is FQGNSA. As DNA, the CDR3 is TGTGCCAGCAGCTTAGATCGCCGACAAGCGCAGTATTTT. Translated: CASSLDRRQAQYF.

This clonotype was counted between two and nine times. The chain combines TRBV29-1 with TRBJ1-1; D is possibly TRBD1 (5 bases). Trimming took off 1 base at V and 3 bases at J, with 9 bases between the two ends. The CDR3 is made up of 13 amino acids. The germline V gene encodes CDR1 SQVTM and CDR2 ANQGSEA. CDR3 region: CSVEGGFYTEAFF. Written as DNA, the CDR3 is TGCAGCGTTGAAGGGGGGTTCTACACTGAAGCTTTCTTT.

This clonotype turned up a few times. V and J are TRBV28 and TRBJ2-4, with 9 bases identical to TRBD1. Matching the DNA end better, TRBJ2-7 makes the J call doubtful. Germline V CDR1 and CDR2: MDHEN, SYDVKM. The CDR3 has 14 residues. The CDR3 loop is CASRRQGVSFEQYF. The CDR3 DNA follows: TGTGCCAGCAGGCGACAGGGGGTCTCTTTCGAGCAGTACTTC.

The rearrangement uses TRBV11-2 and TRBJ2-1, with 9 positions matching TRBD1. J was trimmed by 9 bases and V by 1 base; bases with no gene match: 7. Germline V lookup: CDR1 SGHAT, CDR2 FQNNGV. This CDR3 is 15 amino acids long. CDR3 nucleotides: TGTGCCAGCAGCTTAGCCTTGGGACAGGGCCCTGAGCAGTTCTTC. Translated, it gives CASSLALGQGPEQFF.

This chain uses TRBV4-2 with TRBJ1-2; 8 bases are a match to TRBD1. This CDR3 spans 16 amino acids. The germline V gene has CDR1 LGHNA and CDR2 YNFKEQ. V shed 1 base, J shed 9 bases, and the junction held 13 bases outside the gene matches. As DNA, the CDR3 is TGTGCCAGCAGCCAAGCTGGGACAGGCATTTCTTCTAGCTACACCTTC. Amino acid sequence: CASSQAGTGISSSYTF.

This clonotype was seen a handful of times. This chain connects TRBV5-1 to TRBJ2-7; 10 bases line up with TRBD1. CDR1 and CDR2 (germline): SGHRS, YFSETQ. V shed 4 bases and J 2 bases; nucleotides not matched to a gene: 9. CDR3 length equals 16 residues. CDR3 residues: CASSPGQGRPTYEQYF. CDR3 DNA sequence: TGCGCCAGCAGCCCGGGACAGGGGCGACCTACCTACGAGCAGTACTTC.

This chain uses TRBV6-5 with TRBJ1-1, with D uncertain. V was trimmed by 0 bases and J by 6 bases, leaving 20 bases between them. This CDR3 region has 17 residues. Per the germline V gene, CDR1 is MNHEY and CDR2 is SVGAGI. CDR3 sequence (DNA): TGTGCCAGCAGTTACTCGAGGGTTGTATCCCGGGCCTCTGAAGCTTTCTTT. Protein sequence: CASSYSRVVSRASEAFF.